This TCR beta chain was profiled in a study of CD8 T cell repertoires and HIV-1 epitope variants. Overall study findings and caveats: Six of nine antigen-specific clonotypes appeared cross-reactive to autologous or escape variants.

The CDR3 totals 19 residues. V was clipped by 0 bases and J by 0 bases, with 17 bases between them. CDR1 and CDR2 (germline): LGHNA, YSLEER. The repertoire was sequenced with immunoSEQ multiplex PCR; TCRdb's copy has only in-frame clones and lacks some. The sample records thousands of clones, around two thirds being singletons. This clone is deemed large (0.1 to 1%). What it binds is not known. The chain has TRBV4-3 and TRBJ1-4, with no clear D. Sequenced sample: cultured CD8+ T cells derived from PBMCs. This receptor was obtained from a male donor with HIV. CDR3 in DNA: TGCGCCAGCAGCCAAGATTCAACGGGGAACATTGCAACTAATGAAAAACTGTTTTTT. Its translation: CASSQDSTGNIATNEKLFF.